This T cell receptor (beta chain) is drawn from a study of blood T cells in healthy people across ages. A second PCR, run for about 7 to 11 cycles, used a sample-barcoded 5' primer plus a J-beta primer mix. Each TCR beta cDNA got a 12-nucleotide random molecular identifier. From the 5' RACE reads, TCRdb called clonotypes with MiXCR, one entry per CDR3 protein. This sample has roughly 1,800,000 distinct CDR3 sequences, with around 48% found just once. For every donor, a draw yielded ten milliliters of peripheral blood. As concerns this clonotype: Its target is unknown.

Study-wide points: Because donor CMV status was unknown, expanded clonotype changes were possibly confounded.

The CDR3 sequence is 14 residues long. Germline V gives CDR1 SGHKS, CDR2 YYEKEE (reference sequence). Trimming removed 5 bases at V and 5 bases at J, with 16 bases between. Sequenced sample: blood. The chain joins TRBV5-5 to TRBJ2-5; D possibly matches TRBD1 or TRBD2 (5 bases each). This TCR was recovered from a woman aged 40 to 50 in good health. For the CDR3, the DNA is TGTGCCAGCAGACTGTGGGGGAATTTGGAGACCCAGTACTTC. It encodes CASRLWGNLETQYF.